This entry features one TCR beta chain sequence. Its antigen is as yet unknown. The CDR3 extends over 10 amino acids. Deletions cut 7 bases from V and 10 bases from J, with 10 bases between. The record originates from a study of pediatric ulcerative colitis. Overall study results and limits: Rectal repertoires separated controls, mild-moderate and acute severe colitis. Ulcerative colitis patients shared more blood-rectal clones than controls.

This was a survey-level run. Assay: immunoSEQ multiplex PCR; the TCRdb copy retains only in-frame clones and omits some. The sample includes about 32,000 clones, around 80% of them seen just once. This clonotype was sampled from a boy younger than 18 with severe ulcerative colitis. Sequencing was carried out using blood. The chain couples TRBV23-1 to TRBJ1-2; D unclear. TRBV23-1 is reported as an ORF; its role is uncertain. For the CDR3, the DNA is TGCGCCAGCATTTCCGGGCACTACACCTTC. Translating it yields CASISGHYTF.